The 25 T cell receptor beta chains below all came from one sample that was sequenced in a study of sequential checkpoint blockade in melanoma. Treatment in this sample: randomized to nivolumab then ipilimumab (arm A) or the reverse (arm B). Sequencing was performed with immunoSEQ multiplex PCR; in TCRdb, only in-frame clones are kept and a portion is missing. The profile shows about 8,400 clones, about 92% of them singletons. The source was CD8+ T cells sorted from blood (inferred from file names), collected from a patient given nivolumab and ipilimumab in sequence. The source is a human donor with melanoma.

The rearrangement joins TRBV7-9 to TRBJ2-7; D possibly corresponds to TRBD1 (5 bases). Trimming took 5 bases from V and 4 from J, leaving 15 bases between them. CDR1 is SEHNR, CDR2 FQNEAQ, per germline (reference sequence). The CDR3 loop spans 14 amino acids. This CDR3 is CASSPPSRAYEQYF. The CDR3, as DNA: TGTGCCAGCAGCCCCCCGAGCAGGGCTTACGAGCAGTACTTC.

V usage is TRBV19 and J usage is TRBJ2-7; no clear D gene. In germline, CDR1 is LNHDA, CDR2 SQIVND (reference sequence). There are 13 residues in the CDR3. The V end lost 5 bases, the J end lost 5 bases, and 13 bases lay between the germline ends. The CDR3 protein is CASSETSVNEQYF. In DNA form, the CDR3 reads TGTGCCAGTAGTGAAACCTCAGTAAACGAGCAGTACTTC.

This clone appeared a few times. The J gene is TRBJ1-1, the V gene TRBV6-1, with a weak D call TRBD1 (6 bases). V gave up 3 bases and J gave up 6 bases, with 8 bases separating them. CDR3 length: 12 residues. CDR1 is MNHNS and CDR2 is SASEGT in the germline V gene. CDR3 loop: CASSDGTSEAFF. DNA for the CDR3: TGTGCCAGCAGTGATGGGACATCTGAAGCTTTCTTT.

A single count supports this clone. The chain couples TRBV27 to TRBJ1-1, with TRBD1 matching over 12 bases. CDR1 and CDR2 (germline): MNHEY, SMNVEV (reference sequence). This CDR3 has 14 residues. With 6 bases clipped from V and 5 bases from J, the junction kept 4 bases outside the gene matches. This CDR3 reads CASRTGQGATEAFF. The CDR3, as DNA: TGTGCCAGCAGAACGGGACAGGGGGCAACTGAAGCTTTCTTT.

The chain uses TRBV19 and TRBJ1-2; weak D call: TRBD1 (6 bases). The CDR3 runs to 14 residues. The V end was cut by 5 bases, the J end by 4 bases, with 14 bases between. Germline assignment: CDR1 LNHDA and CDR2 SQIVND (reference sequence). The CDR3 loop is CASSPTGPIYGYTF. The DNA of the CDR3 is TGTGCCAGTAGTCCCACAGGGCCTATCTATGGCTACACCTTC.

The chain carries TRBV15 and TRBJ1-2, with 7 bases that match TRBD1. Germline loops: CDR1 LNHNV, CDR2 YYDKDF (reference sequence). This CDR3 is built from 14 residues. The V gene end was trimmed by 1 base and the J gene end by 6 bases; junction bases not matched to a gene: 5. Here the CDR3 reads CATSRVLQGDGYTF. DNA of the CDR3: TGTGCCACCAGCAGAGTACTTCAGGGGGATGGCTACACCTTC.

This clone was seen just once. The chain uses TRBV6-1 and TRBJ2-7; TRBD1 agrees at 7 bases. The CDR3 consists of 14 residues. Germline CDR1 is MNHNS and CDR2 is SASEGT. V trimming: 3 bases; J trimming: 3 bases; junction bases outside the gene matches: 5. CDR3 coding DNA: TGTGCCAGCAGTGACATCCGGGACAGCTACGAGCAGTACGTC. Protein: CASSDIRDSYEQYV.

V and J are TRBV10-3 and TRBJ1-2; 8 bases are a match to TRBD1. Unmatched junction bases numbered 8, after V lost 4 bases and J lost 4 bases. The CDR3 sequence is 15 residues long. CDR1 is ENHRY and CDR2 is SYGVKD in the germline V gene. The CDR3 region is CAISGTGSYFYGYTF. CDR3 in DNA: TGTGCCATCAGTGGGACAGGGTCATATTTCTATGGCTACACCTTC.

The chain recombines TRBV6-1 with TRBJ1-3; the match to TRBD1 covers 8 bases. The trim removed 6 bases at V and 5 bases at J, leaving 6 bases unmatched. CDR3 length: 14 amino acids. From germline, CDR1 is MNHNS and CDR2 SASEGT. CDR3 DNA sequence: TGTGCCAGCAGAGGACAGGGTGGAAGAAACACCATATATTTT. Protein: CASRGQGGRNTIYF.

This clone is deemed hyperexpanded (1% or more). This chain uses TRBV28 with TRBJ1-1; weak D call: TRBD1 (5 bases). This CDR3 is 15 amino acids long. Deletions cut 2 bases from V and 4 bases from J, with 14 bases between. CDR1 and CDR2 (germline): MDHEN, SYDVKM. The CDR3, as DNA: TGTGCCAGCAGTTTAACCGGGGGAGGAATCACTGAAGCTTTCTTT. It yields the protein CASSLTGGGITEAFF.

The gene calls are TRBV11-3 and TRBJ1-3, with TRBD1 matching 7 bases. V was pared by 5 bases and J by 2 bases, with 6 bases of the junction left unmatched. The germline gives CDR1 SGHNT, CDR2 YENEEA. This CDR3 has 15 residues. As DNA, the CDR3 is TGTGCCAGCAGCATGAACAGGGGAACTGGAAACACCATATATTTT. Amino acid sequence: CASSMNRGTGNTIYF. The whole variable domain, filled in from reference TRBV11-3 and TRBJ1-3, reads EAGVVQSPRYKIIEKKQPVAFWCNPISGHNTLYWYLQNLGQGPELLIRYENEEAVDDSQLPKDRFSAERLKGVDSTLKIQPAELGDSAVYLCASSMNRGTGNTIYFGEGSWLTVV.

The chain couples TRBV28 to TRBJ1-1; D possibly corresponds to TRBD1 (6 bases). The CDR3 consists of 13 residues. V shed 4 bases and J shed 4 bases, with 10 bases lying between them. Germline CDR1 and CDR2: MDHEN and SYDVKM. This CDR3 is CASSYRVSTEAFF. The DNA for the CDR3 is TGTGCCAGCAGTTACAGGGTGAGCACTGAAGCTTTCTTT.

The chain carries TRBV7-9 and TRBJ2-7, with D perhaps matching TRBD2 (6 bases). V lost 5 bases and J lost 5, with 19 bases in between. Germline CDR1 SEHNR, CDR2 FQNEAQ (reference sequence). The CDR3 is 15 residues long. The CDR3 DNA is TGTGCCAGCAGCCTAAGGGAGGACAACTACGACGAGCAGTACTTC. It encodes CASSLREDNYDEQYF. Full variable domain (remainder filled in from reference TRBV7-9 and TRBJ2-7): DTGVSQNPRHKITKRGQNVTFRCDPISEHNRLYWYRQTLGQGPEFLTYFQNEAQLEKSRLLSDRFSAERPKGSFSTLEIQRTEQGDSAMYLCASSLREDNYDEQYFGPGTRLTVT.

This clone was found a few times. This rearrangement joins TRBV6-6 to TRBJ1-1; TRBD1 aligns across 9 bases. The CDR3 runs to 13 residues. J was trimmed by 1 base and V by 10 bases; bases with no gene match: 4. Germline CDR1 MNHNY, CDR2 SVGAGI (reference sequence). The CDR3 loop is CATQTGGNTEAFF. The CDR3 DNA reads as TGTGCCACCCAGACAGGGGGGAACACTGAAGCTTTCTTT.

The chain uses TRBV5-4 and TRBJ1-4; 7 nucleotides agree with TRBD1. The CDR3 runs 13 residues. Germline V gene data show CDR1 as SGHNT and CDR2 as YYREEE (reference sequence). With 0 bases clipped from V and 8 bases from J, the junction kept 1 base outside the gene matches. CDR3 nucleotide sequence: TGTGCCAGCAGCTTGGGACAGGGAGAAAAACTGTTTTTT. Its translation: CASSLGQGEKLFF.

This clone was seen a single time. The J gene is TRBJ2-1, the V gene TRBV6-5, with 13 bases identical to TRBD2. CDR1 is MNHEY, CDR2 SVGAGI, per germline. The CDR3 spans 16 residues. The V and J ends lost 0 bases and 6 bases, in that order; junction bases with no gene match: 2. CDR3 protein: CASSYSTSGRANEQFF. The CDR3 bases are TGTGCCAGCAGTTACTCCACTAGCGGGAGGGCCAATGAGCAGTTCTTC.

The chain is built from TRBV7-9 and TRBJ1-1; tentatively, D is TRBD1 (6 bases). The CDR3 sequence is 15 residues long. Germline V gives CDR1 SEHNR, CDR2 FQNEAQ (reference sequence). Trimming removed 3 bases at V and 2 bases at J, with 13 bases between. The CDR3 is CASSFQQGDNTEAFF. The CDR3 DNA sequence: TGTGCCAGCAGCTTTCAACAGGGAGATAACACTGAAGCTTTCTTT.

J is TRBJ1-2 and V is TRBV19; 8 bases map to TRBD1. This CDR3 contains 14 residues. The V segment lost 5 bases and the J segment 7 bases; nucleotides outside the gene matches: 9. Germline CDR1 and CDR2: LNHDA and SQIVND (reference sequence). The DNA of the CDR3 is TGTGCCAGTAGTGTCGGCGGACAGGGCCCTGGCTACACCTTC. As protein: CASSVGGQGPGYTF.

This chain uses TRBV9 with TRBJ1-2, with TRBD1 matching over 7 bases. The CDR3 runs to 16 residues. The V segment lost 5 bases and the J segment 6 bases; nucleotides outside the gene matches: 16. Germline values: CDR1 SGDLS, CDR2 YYNGEE. The CDR3 is CASRAAPRGRGDGYTF. For the CDR3, the DNA is TGTGCCAGCAGGGCGGCACCCAGGGGGAGAGGGGATGGCTACACCTTC.

The chain links TRBV4-1 to TRBJ2-7; TRBD1 agrees at 12 bases. V dropped 8 bases and J dropped 4; count of bases not matched to a gene: 6. The CDR3 runs 14 residues. Germline V gene sequence: CDR1 MGHRA, CDR2 YSYEKL. The CDR3 loop reads CASSPGQGAYEQYF. As DNA, the CDR3 is TGCGCCAGCTCACCGGGACAGGGGGCTTACGAGCAGTACTTC.

The V gene is TRBV6-5, the J gene TRBJ2-7, with D tentatively TRBD1 (6 bases). Germline-derived CDR1 and CDR2 are MNHEY and SVGAGI. The CDR3 covers 14 residues. Trimming removed 4 bases at V and 2 bases at J, with 12 bases between. The CDR3 sequence: CASSWGQRAYEQYF. As DNA, the CDR3 is TGTGCCAGCAGTTGGGGGCAACGAGCCTACGAGCAGTACTTC.

V usage is TRBV7-2 and J usage is TRBJ1-1, with 8 bases that match TRBD1. In germline, CDR1 is SGHTA, CDR2 FQGNSA. The junction had 9 bases not matched to a gene; V was cut back by 3 bases and J by 6 bases. The CDR3 extends over 15 amino acids. This CDR3 reads CASSLRWQGAAEAFF. The CDR3 DNA reads TGTGCCAGCAGCTTGAGGTGGCAGGGGGCTGCTGAAGCTTTCTTT.

The CDR3 DNA follows: TGCGCCAGCAGCACCCAGGGAGGAGGTTACGAGCAGTACTTC. It encodes CASSTQGGGYEQYF. The gene calls are TRBV5-1 and TRBJ2-5; maybe TRBD2 (6 bases). Judging by the DNA end, TRBJ2-7 fits better; the J call may be wrong. Germline V gene lookup returns CDR1 SGHRS and CDR2 YFSETQ. There are 14 residues in the CDR3.

V is TRBV19 and J is TRBJ1-1; D gene uncertain. Deletions cut 4 bases from V and 5 bases from J, with 20 bases between. In germline, CDR1 is LNHDA, CDR2 SQIVND (reference sequence). CDR3 length equals 16 residues. Here the CDR3 DNA reads TGTGCCAGTAGTAACCCACCCCCCGTTTTCGGGACTGAAGCTTTCTTT. Amino acids: CASSNPPPVFGTEAFF.

V usage is TRBV28 and J usage is TRBJ1-1; D is perhaps TRBD1 (5 bases). CDR3 length: 13 amino acids. Germline CDR1 and CDR2: MDHEN and SYDVKM. V was pared by 6 bases and J by 4 bases, with 12 bases between. The CDR3 protein is CASRGARGTEAFF. As DNA, the CDR3 is TGTGCCAGCAGAGGGGCGCGCGGCACTGAAGCTTTCTTT.